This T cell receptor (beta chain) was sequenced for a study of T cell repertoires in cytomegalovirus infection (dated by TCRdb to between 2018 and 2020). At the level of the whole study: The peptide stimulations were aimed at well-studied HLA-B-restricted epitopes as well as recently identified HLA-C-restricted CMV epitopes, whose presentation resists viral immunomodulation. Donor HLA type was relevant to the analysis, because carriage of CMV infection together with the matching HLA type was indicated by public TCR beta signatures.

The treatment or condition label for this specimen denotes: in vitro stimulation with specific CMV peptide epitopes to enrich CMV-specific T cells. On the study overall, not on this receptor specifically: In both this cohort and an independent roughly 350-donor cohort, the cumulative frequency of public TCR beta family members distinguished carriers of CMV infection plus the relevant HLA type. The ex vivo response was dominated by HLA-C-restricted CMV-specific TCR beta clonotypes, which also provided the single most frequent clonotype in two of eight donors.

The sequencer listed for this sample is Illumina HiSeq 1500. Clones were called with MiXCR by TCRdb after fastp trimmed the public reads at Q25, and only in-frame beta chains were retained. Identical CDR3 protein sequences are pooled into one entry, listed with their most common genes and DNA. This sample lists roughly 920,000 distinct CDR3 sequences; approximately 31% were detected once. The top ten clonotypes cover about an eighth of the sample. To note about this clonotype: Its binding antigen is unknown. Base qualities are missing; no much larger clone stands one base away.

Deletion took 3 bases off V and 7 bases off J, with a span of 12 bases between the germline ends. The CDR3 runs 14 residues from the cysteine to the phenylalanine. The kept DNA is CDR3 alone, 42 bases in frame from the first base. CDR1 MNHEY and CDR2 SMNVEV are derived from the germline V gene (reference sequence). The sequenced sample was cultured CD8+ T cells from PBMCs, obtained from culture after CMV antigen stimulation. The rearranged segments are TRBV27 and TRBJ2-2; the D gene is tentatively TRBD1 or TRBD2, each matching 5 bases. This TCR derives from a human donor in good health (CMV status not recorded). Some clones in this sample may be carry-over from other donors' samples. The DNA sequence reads TGTGCCAGCAGTTTCGGGACGGTCCACGGGGAGCTGTTTTTT. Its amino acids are CASSFGTVHGELFF.